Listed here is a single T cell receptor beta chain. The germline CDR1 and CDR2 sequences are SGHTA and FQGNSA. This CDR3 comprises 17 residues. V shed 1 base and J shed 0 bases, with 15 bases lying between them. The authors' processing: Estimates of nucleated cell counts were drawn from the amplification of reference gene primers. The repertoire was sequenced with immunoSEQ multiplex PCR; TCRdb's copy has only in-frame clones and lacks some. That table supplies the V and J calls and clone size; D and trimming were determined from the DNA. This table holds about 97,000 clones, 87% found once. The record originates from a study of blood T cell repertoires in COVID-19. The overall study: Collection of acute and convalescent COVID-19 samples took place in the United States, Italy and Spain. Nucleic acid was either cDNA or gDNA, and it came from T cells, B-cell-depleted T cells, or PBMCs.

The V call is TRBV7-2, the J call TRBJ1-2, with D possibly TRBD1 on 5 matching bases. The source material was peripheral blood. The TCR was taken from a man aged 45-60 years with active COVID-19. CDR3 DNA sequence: TGTGCCAGCAGCTTAGTTACAGGAACTACCCCTAACTATGGCTACACCTTC. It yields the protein CASSLVTGTTPNYGYTF.